The present TCR beta chain was sequenced within a study of blood T cells in healthy people across ages. Combining a sample-barcoded 5' primer with a J-beta primer mix, a second PCR ran for roughly 6 to 12 cycles. TCRdb independently ran MiXCR on the 5' RACE reads; one entry per CDR3 protein. The profile covers approximately 790,000 distinct CDR3 sequences, with around two thirds appearing a single time and about 27% taken by the ten largest. This clonotype turned up a few times. The sequencing sample was made of blood. The sequence came from a man aged 30-40 years in good health.

DNA of the CDR3: TGTGCCATCAGTCCTACTAGCGGGGAGACAGATACGCAGTATTTT. Its protein is CAISPTSGETDTQYF. This chain uses TRBV10-3 with TRBJ2-3; 10 bases are shared with TRBD2. The CDR3 sequence is 15 residues long. J gave up 3 bases and V 5 bases, and 5 bases lay outside the gene matches. The germline CDR1 and CDR2 sequences are ENHRY and SYGVKD.